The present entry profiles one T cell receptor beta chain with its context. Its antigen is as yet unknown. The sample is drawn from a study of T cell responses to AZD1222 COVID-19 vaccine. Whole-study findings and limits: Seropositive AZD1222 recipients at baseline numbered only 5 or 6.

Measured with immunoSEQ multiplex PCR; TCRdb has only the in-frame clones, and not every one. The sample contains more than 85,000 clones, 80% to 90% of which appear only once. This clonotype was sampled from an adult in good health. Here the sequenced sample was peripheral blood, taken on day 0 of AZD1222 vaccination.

CDR3 loop: CASGLVKGPTNYGYTF. The CDR3 DNA reads TGTGCTAGTGGTTTGGTAAAGGGACCTACGAACTATGGCTACACCTTC. The genes are TRBV12-5 and TRBJ1-2; a weak D match, TRBD1 (5 bases). In germline, CDR1 is LGHNT, CDR2 FRNRAP. The ends were cut back, 0 bases at V and 2 bases at J, with 13 bases in the middle. The length of the CDR3 is 16 residues.